This TCR beta chain comes out of a study of T cells in localized non-small cell lung cancer. Worth noting for this clone: The antigen is unknown.

CDR1 and CDR2 (germline): SNHLY, FYNNEI. This CDR3 is 15 amino acids long. Trimming removed 7 bases from V and 4 bases from J; junction bases left unmatched: 8. Data came from immunoSEQ multiplex PCR; TCRdb stores just in-frame clones and leaves some out. The sample comprises some 72,000 clones, roughly four fifths of which are singletons, and 2.8% rests with the top ten. General study findings and limits: Of the tissues analyzed, uninvolved adjacent lung showed maximal T cell clonality, greater than tumor. Multi-region tumor sequencing was not done, so intratumor heterogeneity could not be excluded.

Sequences were derived from peripheral blood, sampled before any cancer treatment. The chain couples TRBV2 to TRBJ2-1, with 9 bases lining up with TRBD2. This receptor was taken from a man aged 40 to 75 with stage I lung adenocarcinoma. Here the CDR3 DNA reads TGTGCCAGCACCTTAATAGCGGGAGTTTACAATGAGCAGTTCTTC. This gives the protein CASTLIAGVYNEQFF.